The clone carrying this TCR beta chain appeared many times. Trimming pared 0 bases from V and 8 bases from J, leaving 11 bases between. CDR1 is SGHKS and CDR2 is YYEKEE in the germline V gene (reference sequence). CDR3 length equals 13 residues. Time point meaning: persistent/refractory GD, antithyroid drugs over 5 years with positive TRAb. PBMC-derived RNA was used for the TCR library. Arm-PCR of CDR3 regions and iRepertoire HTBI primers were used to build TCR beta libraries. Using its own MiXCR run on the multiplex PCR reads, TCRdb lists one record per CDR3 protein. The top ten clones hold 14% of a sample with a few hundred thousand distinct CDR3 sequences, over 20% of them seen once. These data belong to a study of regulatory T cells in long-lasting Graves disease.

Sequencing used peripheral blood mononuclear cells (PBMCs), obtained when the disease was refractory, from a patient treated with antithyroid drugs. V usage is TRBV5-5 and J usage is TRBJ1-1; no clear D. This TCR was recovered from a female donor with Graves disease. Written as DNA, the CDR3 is TGTGCCAGCAGCTTGGACCGCGGCCGAGAAGCTTTCTTT. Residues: CASSLDRGREAFF.